A single sample gave rise to the 31 T cell receptor beta chains below, sequenced in a study of T cells after yellow fever vaccination. Each CDR3 protein is one row after TCRdb ran MiXCR on the 5' RACE reads. The repertoire consists of around 530,000 distinct CDR3 sequences, with roughly a sixth occurring once and the leading ten covering 15% to 20%. This specimen consisted of PBMCs, obtained 4 to 5 days after the first yellow fever vaccination. These receptors came from a man between 18 and 35 years old who received the YFV17D yellow fever vaccine.

The chain uses TRBV29-1 and TRBJ1-2; D ambiguous. Trimming shortened V by 4 bases and J by 8 bases, and 8 bases separated the two germline ends. The V gene's germline CDR1 is SQVTM and CDR2 ANQGSEA. This CDR3 is 10 amino acids long. DNA for the CDR3: TGCAGCGTTGCAAGAGACGGCTACACCTTC. Protein: CSVARDGYTF.

The chain recombines TRBV7-3 with TRBJ2-1, with D possibly being TRBD1 (6 bases). The CDR3 is 15 residues long. V was trimmed by 5 bases and J by 1 base, leaving 12 bases between them. CDR1 is SGHTA and CDR2 is FQGTGA in the germline V gene. The CDR3 here is CASSRQALSYNEQFF. As DNA, the CDR3 is TGTGCCAGCAGCCGACAGGCCTTATCCTACAATGAGCAGTTCTTC.

V is TRBV6-6 and J is TRBJ1-6; no clear D gene. CDR3 size: 13 residues. Trimming took off 7 bases at V and 7 bases at J, with 11 bases between the two ends. The germline CDR1 and CDR2 sequences are MNHNY and SVGAGI (reference sequence). CDR3 in amino acids: CASMVGPNSPLHF. CDR3 DNA: TGTGCCAGCATGGTAGGGCCCAATTCACCCCTCCACTTT.

This clonotype was seen more than once but under ten times. The V call is TRBV14, the J call TRBJ2-3, with 9 bases fitting TRBD2. The CDR3 runs to 23 residues. V lost 4 bases, J lost 6 bases, and 32 bases stayed unmatched. Germline V gives CDR1 SGHDN, CDR2 FVKESK. As DNA, the CDR3 is TGTGCCAGCAGCCGCCTTATAGGGGACGACCGAACCGGGACTAGCCCCATGGCGGATACGCAGTATTTT. This gives the protein CASSRLIGDDRTGTSPMADTQYF.

The J gene is TRBJ2-2, the V gene TRBV11-2; D uncertain. Trimming took off 7 bases at V and 0 bases at J, with 15 bases between the two ends. The CDR3 covers 16 residues. The germline V gene encodes CDR1 SGHAT and CDR2 FQNNGV. The CDR3 DNA sequence: TGTGCCAGCACTATTCTCAGGTCCGCGAACACCGGGGAGCTGTTTTTT. Residues: CASTILRSANTGELFF.

In its sample, this clonotype was seen a few times. The gene calls are TRBV20-1 and TRBJ1-1, with D perhaps TRBD1 (5 bases). The V gene's germline CDR1 is DFQATT and CDR2 SNEGSKA (reference sequence). The CDR3 is 13 residues long. V was trimmed by 0 bases and J by 6 bases, leaving 11 bases between them. The CDR3 sequence is CSARDLPGPEAFF. The DNA of the CDR3 is TGCAGTGCTAGAGATCTTCCGGGGCCTGAAGCTTTCTTT.

V usage is TRBV28 and J usage is TRBJ1-2; D is uncertain. This CDR3 has 16 amino acids. Trimming stripped 1 base from V and 0 bases from J, with 12 bases between. The V gene's germline CDR1 is MDHEN and CDR2 SYDVKM. The CDR3 DNA reads as TGTGCCAGCAGTTTATTTCAGATTAGGACTAACTATGGCTACACCTTC. As protein: CASSLFQIRTNYGYTF.

This clonotype was counted only a few times. The genes are TRBV19 and TRBJ2-3, with a tentative D call TRBD1 (6 bases). V dropped 7 bases and J dropped 2 bases, with 19 bases sitting between them. Germline CDR1 and CDR2: LNHDA and SQIVND (reference sequence). The CDR3 is 16 residues long. CDR3 DNA sequence: TGTGCCAGTACCCCTTATGGGGGCTTGCTCACAGATACGCAGTATTTT. Protein product: CASTPYGGLLTDTQYF.

The V call is TRBV7-2, the J call TRBJ2-5, with 7 bases aligning to TRBD1. V lost 1 base, J lost 4 bases, and 3 bases stayed unmatched. Germline CDR1 is SGHTA and CDR2 is FQGNSA. CDR3 length: 14 amino acids. Written as DNA, the CDR3 is TGTGCCAGCAGCTTAGTGACAGGGCCAGAGACCCAGTACTTC. Residues: CASSLVTGPETQYF.

Concerning this clonotype: This may arise from a read error, as a much more abundant clone is one base away. The chain uses TRBV5-5 and TRBJ1-6; D unclear. The germline CDR1 and CDR2 sequences are SGHKS and YYEKEE (reference sequence). Trimming pared 0 bases from V and 14 bases from J, leaving 12 bases between. This CDR3 is 13 amino acids long. The CDR3 DNA reads as TGTGCCAGCAGCTTGGAGGGCCTCGCAACCCTCCACTTT. Its translation: CASSLEGLATLHF.

The rearrangement uses TRBV5-1 and TRBJ1-5, with TRBD1 matching over 7 bases. With 3 bases clipped from V and 3 bases from J, the junction kept 3 bases outside the gene matches. This CDR3 is built from 14 residues. Looked up from germline, CDR1 is SGHRS and CDR2 is YFSETQ. CDR3 nucleotide sequence: TGCGCCAGCAGCTCGGGACAGAACAATCAGCCCCAGCATTTT. This sequence encodes CASSSGQNNQPQHF.

The genes are TRBV13 and TRBJ2-5; 8 bases fit TRBD2. The trim removed 5 bases at V and 5 bases at J, leaving 7 bases unmatched. Germline CDR1 PRHDT, CDR2 FYEKMQ (reference sequence). The CDR3 loop spans 14 amino acids. This chain's CDR3 is CASSPRGVGETQYF. Written as DNA, the CDR3 is TGTGCCAGCAGCCCGCGGGGGGTTGGGGAGACCCAGTACTTC. Looking up the rest from reference TRBV13 and TRBJ2-5 gives the full variable domain: AAGVIQSPRHLIKEKRETATLKCYPIPRHDTVYWYQQGPGQDPQFLISFYEKMQSDKGSIPDRFSAQQFSDYHSELNMSSLELGDSALYFCASSPRGVGETQYFGPGTRLLVL.

The rearrangement links TRBV20-1 to TRBJ2-5, with 9 bases fitting TRBD2. The CDR3 is made up of 17 amino acids. Looked up from germline, CDR1 is DFQATT and CDR2 is SNEGSKA (reference sequence). V shed 0 bases and J 0 bases; nucleotides not matched to a gene: 8. The CDR3 region has the DNA TGCAGTGCTAGAGATAGGAAGGCTAGCGGGAACCAAGAGACCCAGTACTTC. This translates into CSARDRKASGNQETQYF.

The V call is TRBV4-3, the J call TRBJ1-1, with D possibly matching TRBD1 (6 bases). The CDR3 runs to 18 residues. Trimming left V 1 base short and J 6 bases short, with 24 bases between. Germline values: CDR1 LGHNA, CDR2 YSLEER. DNA for the CDR3: TGCGCCAGCAGCCAAGGGGTGTCCCGGGACAAGTCCGGCGCTGAAGCTTTCTTT. Translated, it gives CASSQGVSRDKSGAEAFF.

The rearrangement uses TRBV18 and TRBJ1-6, with a tentative D call TRBD1 (6 bases). Trimming left V 1 base short and J 10 bases short, with 11 bases between. The germline V gene encodes CDR1 KGHSH and CDR2 LQKENI. The CDR3 is 14 residues long. The DNA of the CDR3 is TGTGCCAGCTCACCACGGGGGCGTAACTCACCCCTCCACTTT. This gives the protein CASSPRGRNSPLHF.

The table lists this clonotype with many counts. The gene calls are TRBV5-1 and TRBJ2-2; 9 bases are shared with TRBD1. Looked up from germline, CDR1 is SGHRS and CDR2 is YFSETQ. Unmatched junction bases numbered 12, after V lost 9 bases and J lost 6 bases. The CDR3 is 15 amino acids. The CDR3 loop is CATTPGQGSPGELFF. CDR3 nucleotides: TGCGCCACAACCCCGGGACAGGGCAGTCCCGGGGAGCTGTTTTTT. Full variable domain (outside the CDR3, taken from reference TRBV5-1 and TRBJ2-2): KAGVTQTPRYLIKTRGQQVTLSCSPISGHRSVSWYQQTPGQGLQFLFEYFSETQRNKGNFPGRFSGRQFSNSRSEMNVSTLELGDSALYLCATTPGQGSPGELFFGEGSRLTVL.

In this sample, this clonotype turned up a few times. The CDR3 bases are TGTGCCAGCAGCCTAACAGGGGGCTTAACAGATACGCAGTATTTT. Protein: CASSLTGGLTDTQYF. The gene calls are TRBV5-4 and TRBJ2-3; 9 bases map to TRBD1. Unmatched junction bases numbered 6, after V lost 4 bases and J lost 3 bases. Looked up from germline, CDR1 is SGHNT and CDR2 is YYREEE (reference sequence). The CDR3 has 15 residues.

This chain connects TRBV5-1 to TRBJ2-1; weak D call: TRBD1 (6 bases). Germline V lookup: CDR1 SGHRS, CDR2 YFSETQ. V was shortened by 3 bases and J by 7 bases, with 20 bases between the two germline ends. The CDR3 length is 16 residues. CDR3 nucleotide sequence: TGCGCCAGCAGCTCTACCGGGACATCCTACGAGAATGAGCAGTTCTTC. Protein product: CASSSTGTSYENEQFF.

The genes are TRBV5-4 and TRBJ1-2; no clear D gene. This CDR3 has 14 amino acids. Germline values: CDR1 SGHNT, CDR2 YYREEE (reference sequence). V was pared by 3 bases and J by 8 bases, with 17 bases between. The CDR3, as DNA: TGTGCCAGCAGCTCCCATTCCTCGACTGCGGGCTACACCTTC. Translated: CASSSHSSTAGYTF.

The gene calls are TRBV12-3 or TRBV12-4 and TRBJ2-7, with 9 bases matching TRBD1. This CDR3 has 14 residues. Trimming at V came to 9 bases and at J to 1 base, leaving 7 bases not matched to a gene. The CDR3 loop reads CASGTGWISYEQYF. For the CDR3, the DNA is TGTGCCAGTGGGACAGGGTGGATATCCTACGAGCAGTACTTC.

The chain links TRBV6-2 or TRBV6-3 to TRBJ1-6; D is undetermined. V was cut by 7 bases and J by 4 bases, with 2 bases left in between. Germline V lookup: CDR1 MNHEY, CDR2 SVGEGT. CDR3 length: 11 amino acids. The CDR3 DNA follows: TGTGCCAGCAATTATAATTCACCCCTCCACTTT. Translated: CASNYNSPLHF.

This chain connects TRBV7-3 to TRBJ2-1; 10 bases agree with TRBD2. Germline V gene lookup returns CDR1 SGHTA and CDR2 FQGTGA. J was trimmed by 8 bases and V by 4 bases; bases with no gene match: 5. The CDR3 spans 14 residues. The CDR3 region has the DNA TGTGCCAGCAGCTCCGGGACTAGCGCCCATGAGCAGTTCTTC. Protein: CASSSGTSAHEQFF.

This clonotype was recorded many times. This sequence joins TRBV7-3 and TRBJ2-5; 7 bases are shared with TRBD1. Germline V lookup: CDR1 SGHTA, CDR2 FQGTGA. There are 14 residues in the CDR3. V was clipped by 5 bases and J by 2 bases; unmatched bases: 5. CDR3 sequence reads: CASSRGQIQETQYF. CDR3 nucleotides: TGTGCCAGCAGCCGGGGACAGATTCAAGAGACCCAGTACTTC.

This clonotype was counted at least ten times. The chain recombines TRBV11-1 with TRBJ2-1; 8 nucleotides line up with TRBD1. The CDR3 has 15 residues. CDR1 is SGHAT and CDR2 is FQDESV in the germline V gene (reference sequence). The ends lost 2 bases at V and 2 bases at J; junction bases unmatched: 2. The CDR3 DNA follows: TGTGCCAGCAGCTTATTGACAGGGGCCTACAATGAGCAGTTCTTC. This encodes CASSLLTGAYNEQFF.

This chain links TRBV20-1 with TRBJ2-2, with TRBD2 matching over 8 bases. Per germline, CDR1 DFQATT and CDR2 SNEGSKA (reference sequence). V lost 4 bases to trimming and J lost 4 bases; unmatched junction nucleotides: 5. This CDR3 comprises 14 residues. The CDR3 DNA reads as TGCAGTGCTATTGGGCGGGGGGCCACCGGGGAGCTGTTTTTT. Encoded protein: CSAIGRGATGELFF.

This clonotype was seen only a few times. CDR3 nucleotides: TGCAGTGCTAGTGACGGTTATTTGGGAGAGACCCAGTACTTC. It codes for CSASDGYLGETQYF. This chain connects TRBV20-1 to TRBJ2-5; D remains unclear. The V gene lost 3 bases and the J gene lost 4 bases, with 15 bases spanning the gap. The germline CDR1 and CDR2 sequences are DFQATT and SNEGSKA (reference sequence). The CDR3 sequence is 14 residues long.

The rearrangement joins TRBV6-1 to TRBJ1-2; 8 bases match TRBD1. CDR1 is MNHNS, CDR2 SASEGT, per germline. The CDR3 runs 15 residues. Trimming removed 7 bases from V and 3 bases from J; junction bases left unmatched: 10. CDR3 region: CASTTLRGQDYGYTF. CDR3 DNA: TGTGCCAGCACGACTCTCAGGGGGCAGGACTATGGCTACACCTTC.

CDR3 residues: CASSQGLGKAFF. The DNA for the CDR3 is TGTGCCAGCAGCCAGGGATTGGGTAAAGCTTTCTTT. V usage is TRBV27 and J usage is TRBJ1-1, with D tentatively TRBD1 (5 bases). The V end was cut by 6 bases, the J end by 9 bases, with 14 bases between. The germline CDR1 and CDR2 sequences are MNHEY and SMNVEV (reference sequence). This CDR3 comprises 12 residues.

V and J are TRBV7-9 and TRBJ1-1; D perhaps matches TRBD1 (6 bases). Germline V CDR1 and CDR2: SEHNR, FQNEAQ (reference sequence). V lost 7 bases and J 8 bases, leaving 14 bases between the germline ends. The CDR3 is 12 residues long. The CDR3 loop is CASTKGDGEAFF. DNA of the CDR3: TGTGCCAGCACCAAGGGGGACGGAGAAGCTTTCTTT.

The gene calls are TRBV5-1 and TRBJ2-5, with 10 bases matching TRBD2. CDR1 SGHRS and CDR2 YFSETQ come from the germline V gene. This CDR3 has 15 amino acids. The V and J ends lost 4 bases and 5 bases, in that order; junction bases with no gene match: 8. The CDR3 nucleotides are TGCGCCAGCAGCCCTTCAGCGGGGGGGCCGGAGACCCAGTACTTC. Amino acid sequence: CASSPSAGGPETQYF.

This clonotype was picked up many times. V is TRBV18 and J is TRBJ2-2; 7 nucleotides line up with TRBD1. The CDR3 covers 15 residues. V was clipped by 4 bases and J by 2 bases; unmatched bases: 4. In germline, CDR1 is KGHSH, CDR2 LQKENI. The CDR3 reads CASSRRDSNTGELFF. Here the CDR3 DNA reads TGTGCCAGCTCACGAAGGGACAGCAACACCGGGGAGCTGTTTTTT.